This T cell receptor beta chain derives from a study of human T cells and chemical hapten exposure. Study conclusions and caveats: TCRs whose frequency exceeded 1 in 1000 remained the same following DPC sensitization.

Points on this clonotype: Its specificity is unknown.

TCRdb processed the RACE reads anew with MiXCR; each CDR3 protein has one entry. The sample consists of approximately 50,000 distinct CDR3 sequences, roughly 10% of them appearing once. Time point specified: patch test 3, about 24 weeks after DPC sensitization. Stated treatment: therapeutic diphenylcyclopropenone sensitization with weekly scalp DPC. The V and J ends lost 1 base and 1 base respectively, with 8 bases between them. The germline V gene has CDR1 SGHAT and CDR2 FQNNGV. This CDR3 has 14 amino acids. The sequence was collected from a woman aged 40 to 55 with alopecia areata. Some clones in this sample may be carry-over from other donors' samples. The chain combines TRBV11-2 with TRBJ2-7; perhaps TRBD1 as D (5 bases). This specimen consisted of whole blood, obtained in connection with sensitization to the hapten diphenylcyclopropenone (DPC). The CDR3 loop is CASSLVAGSYEQYF. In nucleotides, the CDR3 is TGTGCCAGCAGCTTAGTAGCAGGGTCCTACGAGCAGTACTTC.